This section outlines one T cell receptor beta chain sequence together with its context. This sample was taken from a study of CD8 T cells in Susac syndrome. RNA totalling about 0.45 to 1 ug underwent reverse transcription with random hexamers. The TCR beta CDR3 was amplified by immunoSEQ multiplex PCR across 54 Vbeta, 13 Jbeta. TCRdb ran MiXCR on the immunoSEQ multiplex PCR reads and lists one entry per CDR3 protein. The sample holds a few hundred thousand distinct CDR3 sequences, 70% to 90% seen once. Germline loops: CDR1 MNHNY, CDR2 SVGAGI (reference sequence). The CDR3 has 16 amino acids. The V and J ends lost 5 bases and 3 bases, in that order; junction bases with no gene match: 6. TCR beta sequencing covered blood CD8+ and CD4+ T cells.

This sequence was found in a human donor with multiple sclerosis. The source material was CD8+ T cells from PBMCs. The chain combines TRBV6-6 with TRBJ2-2; 10 bases line up with TRBD2. The CDR3 protein is CASSPLAGGHTGELFF. The DNA of the CDR3 is TGTGCCAGCAGTCCCTTAGCGGGGGGACACACCGGGGAGCTGTTTTTT.